This T cell receptor (beta chain) was observed in a study of T-cell memory formation after mild COVID-19. TCRdb reanalysed the 5' RACE reads using MiXCR and keeps one entry per CDR3 protein. The sample lists about half a million distinct CDR3 sequences, 15% to 20% occurring once. This CDR3 has 16 residues. V lost 4 bases to trimming and J lost 4 bases; unmatched junction nucleotides: 8. The V gene's germline CDR1 is MGHRA and CDR2 YSYEKL. This rearrangement joins TRBV4-1 to TRBJ2-3, with TRBD2 matching over 10 bases. The sample consisted of PBMCs or a T cell subset sorted from them (not recorded which). The receptor's source is an adult woman who had mild COVID-19 (a few samples of this study predate the infection). Cell type and time point are not known. The CDR3 DNA is TGCGCCAGCAGCCTAAAGACTAGCGGGTGGGCAGATACGCAGTATTTT. This gives the protein CASSLKTSGWADTQYF.